The 13 T cell receptor beta chains in this list originate from one sample, sequenced in a study of blood T cell repertoires in COVID-19. Profiling relied on immunoSEQ multiplex PCR, and the TCRdb table lists in-frame clones only, not all of them. The top ten hold roughly 1.2% of the sample, which has 200,000 to 250,000 clones, approximately 90% seen once. Sample: peripheral blood. The receptors stem from a young man with acute or convalescent COVID-19.

This clone has more than one count but fewer than ten. This sequence joins TRBV7-3 and TRBJ2-7, with 8 bases that match TRBD2. This CDR3 has 15 residues. Germline V gene sequence: CDR1 SGHTA, CDR2 FQGTGA. After removal of 0 bases from V and 5 bases from J, the junction contained 6 bases not matched to a gene. CDR3 region: CASSLTGWREDEQYF. The CDR3 nucleotides read TGTGCCAGCAGCTTAACCGGGTGGCGGGAGGACGAGCAGTACTTC. The entire variable domain, with the rest obtained from reference TRBV7-3 and TRBJ2-7, is as follows: GAGVSQTPSNKVTEKGKYVELRCDPISGHTALYWYRQSLGQGPEFLIYFQGTGAADDSGLPNDRFFAVRPEGSVSTLKIQRTERGDSAVYLCASSLTGWREDEQYFGPGTRLTVT.

Only one count was recorded for this clone. CDR3 nucleotide sequence: TGTGCCAGCAGCCATGACAGGGGGGACGAGCAGTACTTC. Protein sequence: CASSHDRGDEQYF. The V and J genes are TRBV5-4 and TRBJ2-7, with 9 bases fitting TRBD1. The V gene end was trimmed by 4 bases and the J gene end by 5 bases; junction bases not matched to a gene: 4. This CDR3 has 13 residues. Per the germline V gene, CDR1 is SGHNT and CDR2 is YYREEE (reference sequence).

The gene calls are TRBV10-3 and TRBJ1-5; the D is unclear. Germline CDR1 ENHRY, CDR2 SYGVKD. This CDR3 contains 13 residues. V lost 10 bases and J 8 bases, leaving 18 bases between the germline ends. CDR3 sequence (DNA): TGTGCCACCACGGGTCGTCCCGTCGAGCCCCAGCATTTT. It yields the protein CATTGRPVEPQHF.

The rearrangement uses TRBV21-1 and TRBJ2-1; the listed D gene, TRBD1, was not tested against the DNA. TRBV21-1 is noted as a pseudogene. This CDR3 is 16 amino acids long. CDR3 nucleotides: TGTGCCAGCAGCATACTAGGACAGGGGATCTACAATGAGCAGTTCTTC. It specifies CASSILGQGIYNEQFF.

This chain uses TRBV3-1 (or the pseudogene TRBV3-2) with TRBJ1-2; maybe TRBD1 (6 bases). Trimming stripped 0 bases from V and 7 bases from J, with 12 bases between. CDR1 is LGHDT, CDR2 YNNKEL, per germline (reference sequence). The CDR3 contains 14 residues. CDR3 sequence reads: CASSQDNRAGGYTF. DNA for the CDR3: TGTGCCAGCAGCCAAGATAACAGGGCTGGTGGCTACACCTTC.

The genes are TRBV7-6 and TRBJ2-5; TRBD2 aligns across 13 bases. In germline, CDR1 is SGHVS, CDR2 FNYEAQ. The CDR3 is made up of 16 amino acids. The J segment lost 4 bases and the V segment lost 5 bases, leaving 7 bases of the junction unmatched. Here the CDR3 reads CASSETSGRVGETQYF. The CDR3 DNA is TGTGCCAGCAGCGAAACTAGCGGGAGGGTGGGAGAGACCCAGTACTTC. The variable domain in full, with the rest retrieved from reference TRBV7-6 and TRBJ2-5, is GAGVSQSPRYKVTKRGQDVALRCDPISGHVSLYWYRQALGQGPEFLTYFNYEAQQDKSGLPNDRFSAERPEGSISTLTIQRTEQRDSAMYRCASSETSGRVGETQYFGPGTRLLVL.

The table lists this clone with a count of one. The chain links TRBV30 to TRBJ1-1; 9 bases fit TRBD1. The germline V gene encodes CDR1 GTSNPN and CDR2 SVGIG (reference sequence). This CDR3 is built from 15 residues. After removal of 0 bases from V and 4 bases from J, the junction contained 6 bases not matched to a gene. This CDR3 reads CAWSVPDRGGTEAFF. The CDR3, as DNA: TGTGCCTGGAGTGTACCCGACAGGGGGGGCACTGAAGCTTTCTTT.

This chain links TRBV2 with TRBJ2-3; TRBD2 agrees at 8 bases. Per germline, CDR1 SNHLY and CDR2 FYNNEI. The CDR3 is 15 amino acids. The junction had 12 bases not matched to a gene; V was cut back by 10 bases and J by 3 bases. The CDR3 DNA reads TGTGCCACCCTATCTTTTGCGGGGGGAACAGATACGCAGTATTTT. It codes for CATLSFAGGTDTQYF.

This sequence joins TRBV19 and TRBJ1-6; D is ambiguous. The CDR3 sequence is 16 residues long. Germline CDR1 is LNHDA and CDR2 is SQIVND (reference sequence). The V end lost 1 base, the J end lost 5 bases, and 12 bases lay between the germline ends. CDR3 bases: TGTGCCAGTAGTATAGCCAGGACGGGAAATAATTCACCCCTCCACTTT. Translating it yields CASSIARTGNNSPLHF.

The table lists this clone with a count of one. The chain joins TRBV29-1 to TRBJ2-1, with 11 bases identical to TRBD2. V lost 6 bases, J lost 4 bases, and 5 bases stayed unmatched. Germline V gene lookup returns CDR1 SQVTM and CDR2 ANQGSEA. The CDR3 sequence is 14 residues long. Here the CDR3 reads CSVGGTSGYNEQFF. DNA of the CDR3: TGCAGCGTAGGCGGGACTAGCGGATACAATGAGCAGTTCTTC.

The table lists this clone with a count of one. V and J are TRBV19 and TRBJ2-1, with 9 bases matching TRBD2. The CDR3 sequence is 14 residues long. The ends lost 5 bases at V and 5 bases at J; junction bases unmatched: 4. Germline CDR1 LNHDA, CDR2 SQIVND (reference sequence). CDR3 loop: CASSGTSLHNEQFF. Here the CDR3 DNA reads TGTGCCAGTAGTGGGACTAGCCTACACAATGAGCAGTTCTTC.

This chain uses TRBV6-4 with TRBJ2-7; 7 positions match TRBD2. CDR1 MRHNA and CDR2 SNTAGT come from the germline V gene. The CDR3 covers 14 residues. J lost 3 bases, V lost 11 bases, and 13 bases had no gene match. The CDR3 nucleotides are TGTGCCGGGGGGGAGACTAGGATTTTCTACGAGCAGTACTTC. Translated: CAGGETRIFYEQYF.

The V and J genes are TRBV30 and TRBJ1-6, with 9 bases aligning to TRBD1. The CDR3 contains 13 residues. With V trimmed by 4 bases and J by 9 bases, 4 bases remained unmatched. The germline CDR1 and CDR2 sequences are GTSNPN and SVGIG (reference sequence). The CDR3 sequence: CAWTGTGSSPLHF. CDR3 sequence (DNA): TGTGCCTGGACCGGGACAGGGAGTTCACCCCTCCACTTT.